This TCR beta chain emerged from a study of glioma-infiltrating T cells. TCR alpha and beta CDR3 regions were amplified from RNA using iRepertoire nested multiplex PCR. TCRdb independently ran MiXCR on the multiplex PCR reads; one entry per CDR3 protein. The sample includes some 160,000 distinct CDR3 sequences, under 55% of them seen just once. The CDR3 covers 19 residues. The germline gives CDR1 MNHEY, CDR2 SMNVEV (reference sequence). Trimming removed 5 bases from V and 4 bases from J; junction bases left unmatched: 17. The sample consisted of glioma tissue, nonneoplastic brain tissue, or PBMCs (not recorded which). The V call is TRBV27, the J call TRBJ2-7; 13 bases map to TRBD2. The receptor comes from a human donor with low-grade glioma or glioblastoma, undergoing nonglioma brain surgery, or in good health (not recorded which). CDR3 protein: CASSPGPRTSGRNWYEQYF. The CDR3 DNA is TGTGCCAGCAGTCCAGGGCCCCGGACTAGCGGGAGAAATTGGTACGAGCAGTACTTC.